Shown below are 27 T cell receptor beta chains from a single sample sequenced in a study of early T cells in non-severe SARS-CoV-2 infection. TCRdb reanalysed the 5' RACE reads using MiXCR and keeps one entry per CDR3 protein. The repertoire includes fewer than 30,000 distinct CDR3 sequences, 4.3% of them detected once, and around a sixth sits in the top ten. The sequencing input was whole blood. The receptors derive from an adult who was a healthcare worker with PCR-confirmed SARS-CoV-2 infection or an uninfected control (not recorded which).

This clonotype was detected a few times. V is TRBV5-1 and J is TRBJ1-2; no reliable D call. The CDR3 sequence is 13 residues long. Germline V gives CDR1 SGHRS, CDR2 YFSETQ. The ends were cut back, 3 bases at V and 8 bases at J, with 14 bases in the middle. CDR3 nucleotide sequence: TGCGCCAGCAGCTCGAACTGGGGAGAGGGCTACACCTTC. Translation gives CASSSNWGEGYTF.

This clonotype was observed many times. V and J are TRBV7-6 and TRBJ2-7; D is uncertain. In germline, CDR1 is SGHVS, CDR2 FNYEAQ. V was trimmed by 5 bases and J by 4 bases, leaving 12 bases between them. This CDR3 region has 13 residues. CDR3 nucleotides: TGTGCCAGCAGCCTTTCGGCTCGTTACGAGCAGTACTTC. This codes for CASSLSARYEQYF.

This clonotype was detected many times. The chain has TRBV5-1 and TRBJ2-7; D uncertain. The length of the CDR3 is 16 residues. Germline CDR1 reads SGHRS; CDR2 reads YFSETQ. Trimming took 4 bases from V and 0 from J, leaving 17 bases between them. The DNA of the CDR3 is TGCGCCAGCAGCCCGGAACCAGCTCCGCCCTCCTACGAGCAGTACTTC. It specifies CASSPEPAPPSYEQYF.

This clonotype appeared many times. CDR3 protein: CASSLGQANEQYF. CDR3 sequence (DNA): TGTGCCAGCAGCTTAGGACAAGCCAACGAGCAGTACTTC. The gene calls are TRBV11-1 and TRBJ2-7, with D uncertain. The CDR3 is 13 residues long. Germline V gene lookup returns CDR1 SGHAT and CDR2 FQDESV (reference sequence). V lost 1 base to trimming and J lost 5 bases, with 9 bases between them.

At least ten counts were recorded for this clonotype. This chain joins TRBV7-8 and TRBJ1-5; 9 positions agree with TRBD1. CDR3 length: 14 amino acids. Germline V gives CDR1 SGHVS, CDR2 FQNEAQ. Trimming cost V 5 bases and J 4 bases; bases outside gene matches: 3. As DNA, the CDR3 is TGTGCCAGCAGCGAGGACAGGGGAAATCAGCCCCAGCATTTT. It yields the protein CASSEDRGNQPQHF.

For the CDR3, the DNA is TGCAGTGCTAGATTCGGAGAGACCCAGTACTTC. Protein: CSARFGETQYF. The chain combines TRBV20-1 with TRBJ2-5; unclear D gene. This CDR3 comprises 11 residues. Per the germline V gene, CDR1 is DFQATT and CDR2 is SNEGSKA (reference sequence). The ends were cut back, 2 bases at V and 4 bases at J, with 5 bases in the middle.

This clonotype was counted ten times or more. V is TRBV15 and J is TRBJ1-5; D uncertain. The CDR3 runs 14 residues. The V end lost 2 bases, the J end lost 0 bases, and 5 bases lay between the germline ends. Per germline, CDR1 LNHNV and CDR2 YYDKDF (reference sequence). The CDR3 spells CATSRRDSNQPQHF. CDR3 sequence (DNA): TGTGCCACCAGCAGACGGGATAGCAATCAGCCCCAGCATTTT. Variable domain in full (rest from reference TRBV15 and TRBJ1-5): DAMVIQNPRYQVTQFGKPVTLSCSQTLNHNVMYWYQQKSSQAPKLLFHYYDKDFNNEADTPDNFQSRRPNTSFCFLDIRSPGLGDTAMYLCATSRRDSNQPQHFGDGTRLSIL.

At least ten counts were recorded for this clonotype. The rearrangement uses TRBV10-3 and TRBJ2-1, with D hard to call. From germline, CDR1 is ENHRY and CDR2 SYGVKD. The CDR3 contains 14 residues. V lost 10 bases to trimming and J lost 8 bases, with 21 bases between them. The CDR3 DNA reads TGTGCCACCCCGGACCGCTCAGCAGTACATGAGCAGTTCTTC. This encodes CATPDRSAVHEQFF.

This clonotype was picked up many times. J is TRBJ1-2 and V is TRBV20-1; D is unresolved. The CDR3 length is 13 residues. V lost 1 base, J lost 1 base, and 7 bases lay in between. Germline V CDR1 and CDR2: DFQATT, SNEGSKA (reference sequence). Here the CDR3 DNA reads TGCAGTGCTAGAGTCCCCTTTAACTATGGCTACACCTTC. It specifies CSARVPFNYGYTF.

In this sample, this clonotype turned up many times. The chain carries TRBV10-2 and TRBJ2-1, with TRBD1 matching over 10 bases. The V gene's germline CDR1 is WSHSY and CDR2 SAAADI. Unmatched junction bases numbered 1, after V lost 6 bases and J lost 5 bases. CDR3 size: 13 residues. As DNA, the CDR3 is TGCGCCAGCAGAGGGACAGGGGACAATGAGCAGTTCTTC. Protein product: CASRGTGDNEQFF.

This clonotype is classed as medium-sized. This chain links TRBV11-2 with TRBJ2-1; TRBD2 is a possible D gene (7 bases). The germline V and J ends were trimmed by 5 bases and 5 bases, with 16 bases remaining between them. This CDR3 contains 15 residues. The germline CDR1 and CDR2 sequences are SGHAT and FQNNGV. CDR3 protein: CASSIFAGANNEQFF. For the CDR3, the DNA is TGTGCCAGCAGCATCTTCGCGGGGGCGAACAATGAGCAGTTCTTC.

This clonotype was recorded many times. This sequence joins TRBV11-2 and TRBJ1-4; D is possibly TRBD1 (5 bases). This CDR3 contains 11 residues. Per the germline V gene, CDR1 is SGHAT and CDR2 is FQNNGV. V lost 4 bases and J lost 13, with 10 bases in between. The CDR3 sequence is CASSSDSLLFF. DNA for the CDR3: TGTGCCAGCAGCTCAGACAGCTTACTGTTTTTT.

This chain uses TRBV29-1 with TRBJ2-5, with D uncertain. CDR3 length: 13 amino acids. The germline CDR1 and CDR2 sequences are SQVTM and ANQGSEA. The V end was cut by 3 bases, the J end by 1 base, with 9 bases between. The CDR3 nucleotides read TGCAGCGTTGAGGGGAATAGCCAAGAGACCCAGTACTTC. Amino acids: CSVEGNSQETQYF.

The sample holds many counts of this clonotype. This rearrangement joins TRBV20-1 to TRBJ2-2; no reliable D call. The germline V and J ends were trimmed by 5 bases and 0 bases, with 13 bases remaining between them. Per the germline V gene, CDR1 is DFQATT and CDR2 is SNEGSKA (reference sequence). The CDR3 is 15 residues long. The CDR3 sequence: CSAANTGANTGELFF. In nucleotides, the CDR3 is TGCAGTGCTGCGAACACTGGGGCGAACACCGGGGAGCTGTTTTTT.

This clonotype appeared many times. The CDR3 sequence is CASSQDRGGEQYF. CDR3 sequence (DNA): TGTGCCAGCAGCCAGGACAGGGGTGGAGAGCAGTACTTC. The chain has TRBV11-2 and TRBJ2-7; TRBD1 matches at 9 bases. CDR1 SGHAT and CDR2 FQNNGV come from the germline V gene. With 5 bases clipped from V and 7 bases from J, the junction kept 6 bases outside the gene matches. The CDR3 is made up of 13 amino acids.

In its sample, this clonotype was seen many times. V usage is TRBV5-5 and J usage is TRBJ2-7; 11 bases are shared with TRBD2. V dropped 0 bases and J dropped 4; count of bases not matched to a gene: 6. The germline gives CDR1 SGHKS, CDR2 YYEKEE (reference sequence). CDR3 size: 16 residues. The CDR3 nucleotides read TGTGCCAGCAGCTTGGCCACTAGCGGGGGTTTGTACGAGCAGTACTTC. Translated: CASSLATSGGLYEQYF. The full variable domain, its missing parts supplied by reference TRBV5-5 and TRBJ2-7, is DAGVTQSPTHLIKTRGQQVTLRCSPISGHKSVSWYQQVLGQGPQFIFQYYEKEERGRGNFPDRFSARQFPNYSSELNVNALLLGDSALYLCASSLATSGGLYEQYFGPGTRLTVT.

This clonotype was picked up a small number of times. This rearrangement joins TRBV5-1 to TRBJ2-3; D unclear. The ends were cut back, 0 bases at V and 4 bases at J, with 6 bases in the middle. The CDR3 covers 13 residues. CDR1 is SGHRS, CDR2 YFSETQ, per germline. CDR3 nucleotides: TGCGCCAGCAGCTTGGAGGCTCCAGATACGCAGTATTTT. This codes for CASSLEAPDTQYF.

Many counts were recorded for this clonotype. The gene calls are TRBV10-3 and TRBJ2-7; D unclear. The CDR3 is 12 residues long. Trimming stripped 0 bases from V and 2 bases from J, with 2 bases between. The germline gives CDR1 ENHRY, CDR2 SYGVKD. The CDR3: CAISESPYEQYF. Written as DNA, the CDR3 is TGTGCCATCAGTGAGTCCCCCTACGAGCAGTACTTC.

The table lists this clonotype with many counts. The genes are TRBV11-1 and TRBJ2-6; maybe TRBD1 (5 bases). The CDR3 has 18 amino acids. The V end was cut by 1 base, the J end by 0 bases, with 13 bases between. Germline V lookup: CDR1 SGHAT, CDR2 FQDESV (reference sequence). CDR3: CASSLETVTYSGANVLTF. The CDR3 DNA reads TGTGCCAGCAGCTTAGAGACAGTGACCTACTCTGGGGCCAACGTCCTGACTTTC.

As for this clonotype: This may arise from a read error, as a much more abundant clone is one base away. The chain recombines TRBV6-2 or TRBV6-3 with TRBJ2-3; a weak D match, TRBD1 (6 bases). The CDR3 is 12 residues long. The germline gives CDR1 MNHEY, CDR2 SVGEGT. The CDR3 DNA reads TGTGCCAGCGCGCTTGCAGGGGATATGCAGTATTTT. It specifies CASALAGDMQYF.

Ten or more counts support this clonotype. This chain connects TRBV12-3 or TRBV12-4 to TRBJ2-3; D possibly matches TRBD1 or TRBD2 (6 bases each). V shed 9 bases and J shed 4 bases, with 14 bases lying between them. CDR3 length: 13 residues. CDR3 coding DNA: TGTGCCAGTGGGGACTCAGGGGCAGATACGCAGTATTTT. Amino acids: CASGDSGADTQYF.

This clonotype was recorded a few times. The gene calls are TRBV6-2 or TRBV6-3 and TRBJ2-7; the D call may be TRBD1 or TRBD2 (5 bases each). Germline V gene data show CDR1 as MNHEY and CDR2 as SVGEGT. V lost 10 bases and J 10 bases, leaving 20 bases between the germline ends. CDR3 length: 12 residues. The CDR3 here is CANGRSGGRQYF. CDR3 DNA: TGTGCCAACGGACGTAGTGGGGGACGTCAGTACTTC.

This clonotype has ten or more counts. This sequence joins TRBV6-6 and TRBJ2-1; 7 bases agree with TRBD2. Germline values: CDR1 MNHNY, CDR2 SVGAGI (reference sequence). The ends lost 4 bases at V and 4 bases at J; junction bases unmatched: 13. The CDR3 spans 17 residues. The CDR3 sequence: CASSSSLGSGNYNEQFF. The CDR3 region has the DNA TGTGCCAGCAGTTCCTCATTGGGAAGCGGGAATTACAATGAGCAGTTCTTC.

Written as DNA, the CDR3 is TGTGCCAGCAGTTTATACGGGGGCGGGAGCGGCGAGCAGTACTTC. It specifies CASSLYGGGSGEQYF. The rearrangement uses TRBV12-3 or TRBV12-4 and TRBJ2-7; the D gene is possibly TRBD2 (7 bases). Trimming shortened V by 2 bases and J by 6 bases, and 17 bases separated the two germline ends. The CDR3 is 15 amino acids.

Ten or more counts support this clonotype. The rearrangement uses TRBV4-3 and TRBJ2-1, with 10 bases that match TRBD2. The CDR3 spans 14 residues. Unmatched junction bases numbered 4, after V lost 7 bases and J lost 4 bases. CDR1 and CDR2 (germline): LGHNA, YSLEER. The CDR3 nucleotides read TGCGCCAGCAAGCTAGCGGGGGAGTACAATGAGCAGTTCTTC. This sequence encodes CASKLAGEYNEQFF.

The V call is TRBV18, the J call TRBJ1-1; no definite D call. Trimming pared 3 bases from V and 3 bases from J, leaving 8 bases between. The germline gives CDR1 KGHSH, CDR2 LQKENI. CDR3 length: 13 residues. CDR3 DNA sequence: TGTGCCAGCTCACCCAGGAGGGACACTGAAGCTTTCTTT. This gives the protein CASSPRRDTEAFF.

This chain joins TRBV2 and TRBJ2-7; D gene uncertain. V dropped 6 bases and J dropped 3 bases, with 3 bases sitting between them. This CDR3 has 10 residues. Germline V gene lookup returns CDR1 SNHLY and CDR2 FYNNEI. The CDR3 nucleotides read TGTGCCAGCAGCCACTACGAGCAGTACTTC. Translating it yields CASSHYEQYF.